The rows below give T cell receptor beta chains drawn from one sample of a study of human T cells and chemical hapten exposure. MiXCR, applied by TCRdb to the RACE reads, yields one record per CDR3 protein. The sample contains about 96,000 distinct CDR3 sequences, approximately 9.3% of which appear only once. Source: whole blood, taken in connection with sensitization to the hapten diphenylcyclopropenone (DPC). The origin of the receptors is a woman aged 35 to 49 with alopecia areata. Some clones in this sample may be carry-over from other donors' samples. CDR3s include the opening cysteine and the closing phenylalanine or tryptophan. D genes are given only for firm matches. Rows may omit the clone size; those that give it use once, few, many or a size class.

TRBV4-2	few	TRBJ1-4	TRBD1	15	TGTGCCAGCAGCCAAGCTACAGGGGGCGAGGAAAAACTGTTTTTT	CASSQATGGEEKLFF
TRBV2	NA	TRBJ1-3	NA	15	TGTGCCAGCAGCCCATTTACTGGCTCTGGAAACACCATATATTTT	CASSPFTGSGNTIYF
TRBV7-9	many	TRBJ2-5	NA	11	TGTGCCAGCAGCTTTTCAGAGACCCAGTACTTC	CASSFSETQYF
TRBV28	many	TRBJ1-6	NA	13	TGTGCCAGCAGTTCGGGGAACGATTCACCCCTCCACTTT	CASSSGNDSPLHF
TRBV7-6	NA	TRBJ2-7	NA	14	TGTGCCAGCAGCTCGGCAGGGTTTCTTGGCGAGCAGTACTTC	CASSSAGFLGEQYF
TRBV7-2	many	TRBJ2-1	NA	14	TGTGCCAGCAGCTTGGGGGACCACAACAATGAGCAGTTCTTC	CASSLGDHNNEQFF
TRBV20-1	NA	TRBJ1-5	NA	12	TGCAGTGCTTACGACAGAAATCAGCCCCAGCATTTT	CSAYDRNQPQHF
TRBV20-1	many	TRBJ2-7	TRBD1	14	TGCAGTGGGTTCGAGCCAGGGGGAAGCTACGAGCAGTACTTC	CSGFEPGGSYEQYF
TRBV9	NA	TRBJ2-3	NA	14	TGTGCCAGCAGCGTACGGGGGTTCCAAGATACGCAGTATTTT	CASSVRGFQDTQYF
TRBV20-1	few	TRBJ2-7	NA	14	TGCAGTGCTAGGCCGACTACCGGGACCTACGAGCAGTACTTC	CSARPTTGTYEQYF
TRBV11-1	once	TRBJ1-6	NA	13	TGTGCCAGCAGCTTAACGGGGGATTCACCCCTCCACTTT	CASSLTGDSPLHF
TRBV7-2	NA	TRBJ2-7	NA	14	TGTGCCAGCAGCTTAGGGCCGGTCATCTACGAGCAGTACTTC	CASSLGPVIYEQYF
TRBV18	few	TRBJ1-2	NA	16	TGTGCCAGCTCACCAACCGTGGGAAGACCCAACTATGGCTACACCTTC	CASSPTVGRPNYGYTF
TRBV6-2/TRBV6-3	many	TRBJ2-2	NA	16	TGTGCCAGCAGTTACTCGAGACGTACAAACACCGGGGAGCTGTTTTTT	CASSYSRRTNTGELFF
TRBV28	NA	TRBJ2-7	NA	12	TGTGCCAGCAGTTTTGGGGACTACGAGCAGTACTTC	CASSFGDYEQYF
TRBV28	many	TRBJ2-3	NA	12	TGTGCCAGCACCGGACAAACAGATACGCAGTATTTT	CASTGQTDTQYF
TRBV7-6	NA	TRBJ2-1	NA	16	TGTGCCAGCAGCTTATCAACAGGGATCTCCTACAATGAGCAGTTCTTC	CASSLSTGISYNEQFF
TRBV2	few	TRBJ2-1	NA	10	TGTGCCAGCAGTCAGGGTGAGCAGTTCTTC	CASSQGEQFF
TRBV7-3	NA	TRBJ2-3	TRBD2	16	TGTGCCAGCAGCTTGCTAGCGGGAGGGACGACAGATACGCAGTATTTT	CASSLLAGGTTDTQYF
TRBV6-2/TRBV6-3	NA	TRBJ2-7	TRBD2	18	TGTGCCAGCAGTAGGCTAGCGGAGAGGGTGGCCAAAGACTACGAGCAGTACTTC	CASSRLAERVAKDYEQYF